This T cell receptor beta chain was profiled in a study of read filtering for tumor transcriptome and immune sequencing. Background on the study: Eight or nine patients were R-ISS I, around 15 were R-ISS II, more than five were R-ISS III. DNase treatment preceded whole-transcriptome library preparation.

General observations from the study: In IR-seq, single-read clonotypes were roughly 80% of clonotypes but approximately 3.2% of reads. Correlation between methods rose after single-read clonotypes were removed.

Molecular barcoded adaptors covering alpha/delta and beta/gamma chains were used on 400 to 450 ng RNA. TCRdb re-derived calls from the reads in MiXCR, one entry per CDR3 protein. In the table there are around 33,000 distinct CDR3 sequences, roughly 18% of which are singletons. Germline V CDR1 and CDR2: SNHLY, FYNNEI. CDR3 size: 12 residues. There are many counts of this clonotype. The antigen remains unidentified. This chain connects TRBV2 to TRBJ2-7; 11 bases agree with TRBD1. Sequenced sample: a population of CD138-negative cells sorted from bone marrow. The source is a donor at least 40 years old with multiple myeloma. CDR3 residues: CAYPGTGGEQYF. In nucleotides, the CDR3 is TGTGCTTACCCCGGGACAGGGGGCGAGCAGTACTTC.